Given below is one T cell receptor (beta chain) in context. Its cognate antigen is unknown. Trimming left V 6 bases short and J 3 bases short, with 10 bases between. Germline assignment: CDR1 MNHEY and CDR2 SVGAGI. The CDR3 runs to 13 residues. Assay: immunoSEQ multiplex PCR; the TCRdb copy retains only in-frame clones and omits some. The sample has fewer than 60,000 clones, roughly nine tenths seen once. This specimen belongs to a study of OX40 agonist ivuxolimab in advanced cancers. Findings of the study overall: Partial responders treated at 0.1-3.0 mg/kg exhibited clonal expansion among the lowest measured.

This TCR was recovered from an adult with an advanced solid tumor such as melanoma, head and neck, liver or kidney cancer. The V and J genes are TRBV6-5 and TRBJ2-3, with D unclear. The sample in question was CD4+ or CD8+ T cells sorted from blood, obtained in a trial of the OX40 agonist ivuxolimab. CDR3 DNA sequence: TGTGCCAGCAGCATCGTGGGGACAGATACGCAGTATTTT. It specifies CASSIVGTDTQYF.